The rows below give T cell receptor beta chains drawn from one sample of a study of OX40 agonist ivuxolimab in advanced cancers. TCRdb keeps only in-frame clones here, not all; method: immunoSEQ multiplex PCR. The sample holds some 70,000 clones, roughly 80% seen once. This specimen consisted of CD4+ or CD8+ T cells sorted from blood, obtained in a trial of the OX40 agonist ivuxolimab. All receptors derive from an adult with an advanced solid tumor such as melanoma, head and neck, liver or kidney cancer. CDR3s include the opening cysteine and the closing phenylalanine or tryptophan. Clone size is shown for a subset of rows, as once, few, many or a class of expanded clone.

CAWGGGKPQHF	.	TRBV30
CASSLAHGWGGTNNEQFF	.	TRBV7-6
CASRPGQSSPLHF	few	TRBV28
CASSQGTGKSYEQYF	.	TRBV5-1
CSVETRGAYEQYF	.	TRBV29-1
CASSPYGGAAEQYF	.	TRBV4-1
CASSLVSPGDQPQHF	.	TRBV28
CAISDRGFTEAFF	.	TRBV10-3
CASSTERQETQYF	.	TRBV7-7
CASSEVPGDGYTF	medium-sized	TRBV10-2
CAIGRDSYNEQFF	.	TRBV2
CASSFLGETQYF	.	TRBV13
CAARGATLVYEQFF	.	TRBV10-2
CASSPTEETQYF	.	TRBV6-6
CASSIGGVRNTEAFF	few	TRBV19
CASTTGYTEAFF	.	TRBV2
CASQGRGSPQHF	few	TRBV6-6
CAGKTRYEQFF	.	TRBV6-1
CASSLTGALYEQYF	once	TRBV13
CATGRGGWETQYF	.	TRBV15
CASSKGYNQPQHF	once	TRBV19
CSVYIGANVLTF	.	TRBV29-1
CASSAGLLDNSPLHF	.	TRBV5-1
CSVERAGLTDTQYF	.	TRBV29-1
CASSFFGSSYNSPLHF	.	TRBV5-5
CASSERLGPDTGELFF	.	TRBV6-1
CASSSGRNYEQYF	.	TRBV10-2
CASSLDVSTNQPQHF	.	TRBV7-9
CASTVTPGANVLTF	.	TRBV19
CSVGYGGKGSEAFF	.	TRBV29-1
CASSSAMGGVNTEAFF	.	TRBV5-1
CASSLFGQDLTPSYGYTF	few	TRBV27
CASSPHRGSYEQYF	.	TRBV9
CASSPRPFSGANVLTF	.	TRBV10-2
CASSKQGVFVDRANYGYTF	.	TRBV28
CASSPRLAGEDEQYF	.	TRBV5-5
CASRMGDTQYF	.	TRBV2
CASSLSRTRSPTSYNEQFF	.	TRBV27
CASSLGGVFYEQYF	.	TRBV5-4
CASRRGTSGYQETQYF	.	TRBV28
CASSLASRQGTETQYF	.	TRBV7-8
CARSLSRSYEQYF	.	TRBV5-3
CATSRGSGTRNNEQFF	once	TRBV15
CASSLSGQETQYF	.	TRBV5-1
CASSPTGLAGGYNEQFF	.	TRBV7-6
CASSLMVSAASSYNSPLHF	.	TRBV5-4
CASSYARGNSPLHF	.	TRBV6-6
CAWTPGDTFSYEQYF	.	TRBV30
CASSDLGLTYNEQFF	few	TRBV2
CASSGGHLQETQYF	.	TRBV5-4
CASSRRAENTEAFF	few	TRBV5-1